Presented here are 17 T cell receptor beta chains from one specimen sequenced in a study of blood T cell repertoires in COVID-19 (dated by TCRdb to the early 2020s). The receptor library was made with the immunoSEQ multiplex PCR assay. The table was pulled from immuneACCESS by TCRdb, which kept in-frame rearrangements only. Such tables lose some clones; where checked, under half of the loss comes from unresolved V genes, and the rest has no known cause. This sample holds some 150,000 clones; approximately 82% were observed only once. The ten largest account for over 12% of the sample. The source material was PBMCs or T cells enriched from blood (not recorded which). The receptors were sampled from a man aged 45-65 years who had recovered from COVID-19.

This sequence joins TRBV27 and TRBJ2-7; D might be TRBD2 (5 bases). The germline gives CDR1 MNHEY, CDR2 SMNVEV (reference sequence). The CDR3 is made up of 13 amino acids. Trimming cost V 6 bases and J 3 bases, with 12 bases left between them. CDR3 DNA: TGTGCCAGCAGGGGGAGCGGCCTCTACGAGCAGTACTTC. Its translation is CASRGSGLYEQYF.

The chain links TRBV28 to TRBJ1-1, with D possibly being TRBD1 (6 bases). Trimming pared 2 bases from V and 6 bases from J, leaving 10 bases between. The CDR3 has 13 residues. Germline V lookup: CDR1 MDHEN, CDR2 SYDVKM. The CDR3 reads CASSLQGPSEAFF. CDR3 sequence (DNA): TGTGCCAGCAGTTTACAGGGGCCTTCTGAAGCTTTCTTT.

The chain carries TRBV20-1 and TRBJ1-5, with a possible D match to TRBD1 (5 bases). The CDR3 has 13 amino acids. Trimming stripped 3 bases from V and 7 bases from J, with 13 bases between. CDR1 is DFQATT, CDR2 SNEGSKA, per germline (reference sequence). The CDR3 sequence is CSASGRGYQPQHF. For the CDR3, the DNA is TGCAGTGCTAGTGGGAGGGGCTACCAGCCCCAGCATTTT.

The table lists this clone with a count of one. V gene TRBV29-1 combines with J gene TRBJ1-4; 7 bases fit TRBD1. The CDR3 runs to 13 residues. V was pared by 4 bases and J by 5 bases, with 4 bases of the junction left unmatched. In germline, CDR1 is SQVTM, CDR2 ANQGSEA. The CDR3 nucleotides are TGCAGCGTTGGAGGGACAGTCAATGAAAAACTGTTTTTT. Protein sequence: CSVGGTVNEKLFF.

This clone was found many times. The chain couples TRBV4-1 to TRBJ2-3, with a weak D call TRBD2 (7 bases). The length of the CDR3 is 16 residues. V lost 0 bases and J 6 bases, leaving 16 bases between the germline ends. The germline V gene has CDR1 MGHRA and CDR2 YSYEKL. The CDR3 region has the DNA TGCGCCAGCAGCCAAGAGGAGGGGGGGCTCCATGATACGCAGTATTTT. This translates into CASSQEEGGLHDTQYF.

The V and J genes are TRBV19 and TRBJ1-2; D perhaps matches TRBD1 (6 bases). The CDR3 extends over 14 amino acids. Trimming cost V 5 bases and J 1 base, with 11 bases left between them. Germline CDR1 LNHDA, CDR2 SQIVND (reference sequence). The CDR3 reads CASSSRTVNYGYTF. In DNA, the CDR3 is TGTGCCAGTAGTTCCCGGACAGTTAACTATGGCTACACCTTC.

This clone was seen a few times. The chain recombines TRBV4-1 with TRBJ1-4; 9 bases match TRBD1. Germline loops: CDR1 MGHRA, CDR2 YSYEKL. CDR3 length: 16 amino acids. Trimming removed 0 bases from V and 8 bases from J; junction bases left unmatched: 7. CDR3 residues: CASSQELGQGEEKLFF. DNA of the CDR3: TGCGCCAGCAGCCAAGAGCTGGGACAGGGCGAAGAAAAACTGTTTTTT.

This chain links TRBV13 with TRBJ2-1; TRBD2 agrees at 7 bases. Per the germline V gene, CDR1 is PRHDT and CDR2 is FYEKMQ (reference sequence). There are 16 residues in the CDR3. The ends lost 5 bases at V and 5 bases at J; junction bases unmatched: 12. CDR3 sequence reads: CASSLRRGERNNEQFF. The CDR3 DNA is TGTGCCAGCAGCCTAAGACGGGGGGAAAGGAACAATGAGCAGTTCTTC. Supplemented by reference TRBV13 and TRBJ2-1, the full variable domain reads AAGVIQSPRHLIKEKRETATLKCYPIPRHDTVYWYQQGPGQDPQFLISFYEKMQSDKGSIPDRFSAQQFSDYHSELNMSSLELGDSALYFCASSLRRGERNNEQFFGPGTRLTVL.

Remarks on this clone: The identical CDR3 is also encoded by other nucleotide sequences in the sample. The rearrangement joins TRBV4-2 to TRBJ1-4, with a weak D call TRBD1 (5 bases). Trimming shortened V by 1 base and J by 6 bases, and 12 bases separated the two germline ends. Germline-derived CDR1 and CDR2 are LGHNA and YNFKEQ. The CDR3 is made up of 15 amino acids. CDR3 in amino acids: CASSQVAGGDEKLFF. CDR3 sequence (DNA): TGTGCCAGCAGCCAAGTTGCAGGAGGGGATGAAAAACTGTTTTTT.

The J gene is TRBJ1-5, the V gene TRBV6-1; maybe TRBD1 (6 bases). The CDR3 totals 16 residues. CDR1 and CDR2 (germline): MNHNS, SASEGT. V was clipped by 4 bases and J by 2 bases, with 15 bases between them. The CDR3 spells CASSGGQFFGNQPQHF. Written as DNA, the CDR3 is TGTGCCAGCAGTGGTGGACAGTTTTTTGGCAATCAGCCCCAGCATTTT.

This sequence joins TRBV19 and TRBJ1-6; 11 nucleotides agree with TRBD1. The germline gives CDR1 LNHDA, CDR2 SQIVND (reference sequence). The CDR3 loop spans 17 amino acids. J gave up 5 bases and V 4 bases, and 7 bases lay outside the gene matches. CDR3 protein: CASSRRTGGINNSPLHF. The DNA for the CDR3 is TGTGCCAGTAGTAGGAGGACAGGGGGCATTAATAATTCACCCCTCCACTTT.

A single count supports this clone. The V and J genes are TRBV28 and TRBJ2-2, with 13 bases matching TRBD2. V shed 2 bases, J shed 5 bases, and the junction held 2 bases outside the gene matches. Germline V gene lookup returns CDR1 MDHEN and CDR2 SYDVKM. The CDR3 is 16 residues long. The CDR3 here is CASSLGLAGVTGELFF. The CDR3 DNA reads TGTGCCAGCAGTTTAGGACTAGCGGGGGTTACCGGGGAGCTGTTTTTT.

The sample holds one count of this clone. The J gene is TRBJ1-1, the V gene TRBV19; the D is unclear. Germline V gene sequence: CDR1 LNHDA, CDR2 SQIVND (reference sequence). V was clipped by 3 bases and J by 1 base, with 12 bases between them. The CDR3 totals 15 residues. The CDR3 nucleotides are TGTGCCAGTAGTATGCAGGTGCAGAGGAACACTGAAGCTTTCTTT. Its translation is CASSMQVQRNTEAFF.

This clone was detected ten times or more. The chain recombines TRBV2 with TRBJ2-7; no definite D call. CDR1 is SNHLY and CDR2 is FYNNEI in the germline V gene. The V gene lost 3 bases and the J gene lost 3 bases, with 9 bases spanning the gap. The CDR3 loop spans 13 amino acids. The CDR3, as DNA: TGTGCCAGCAGTGATGTACAGAACTACGAGCAGTACTTC. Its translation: CASSDVQNYEQYF.

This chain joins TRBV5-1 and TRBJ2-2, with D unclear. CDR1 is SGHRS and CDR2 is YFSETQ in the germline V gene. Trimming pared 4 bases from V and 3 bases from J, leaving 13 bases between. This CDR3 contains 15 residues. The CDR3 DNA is TGCGCCAGCAGCCTGGGATCTACCGACACCGGGGAGCTGTTTTTT. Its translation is CASSLGSTDTGELFF.

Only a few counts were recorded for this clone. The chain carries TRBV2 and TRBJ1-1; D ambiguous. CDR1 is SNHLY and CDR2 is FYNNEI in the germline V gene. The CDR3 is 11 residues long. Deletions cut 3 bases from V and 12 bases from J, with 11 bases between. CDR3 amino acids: CASSESQDPFF. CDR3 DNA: TGTGCCAGCAGTGAGAGTCAGGATCCTTTCTTT.

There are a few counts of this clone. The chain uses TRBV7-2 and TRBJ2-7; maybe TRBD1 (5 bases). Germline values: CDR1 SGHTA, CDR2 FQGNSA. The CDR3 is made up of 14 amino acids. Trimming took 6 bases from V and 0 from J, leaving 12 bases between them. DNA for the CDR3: TGTGCCAGCAGACAGGACCGAGGCTCCTACGAGCAGTACTTC. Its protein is CASRQDRGSYEQYF. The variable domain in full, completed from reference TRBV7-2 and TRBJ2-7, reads GAGVSQSPSNKVTEKGKDVELRCDPISGHTALYWYRQSLGQGLEFLIYFQGNSAPDKSGLPSDRFSAERTGGSVSTLTIQRTQQEDSAVYLCASRQDRGSYEQYFGPGTRLTVT.